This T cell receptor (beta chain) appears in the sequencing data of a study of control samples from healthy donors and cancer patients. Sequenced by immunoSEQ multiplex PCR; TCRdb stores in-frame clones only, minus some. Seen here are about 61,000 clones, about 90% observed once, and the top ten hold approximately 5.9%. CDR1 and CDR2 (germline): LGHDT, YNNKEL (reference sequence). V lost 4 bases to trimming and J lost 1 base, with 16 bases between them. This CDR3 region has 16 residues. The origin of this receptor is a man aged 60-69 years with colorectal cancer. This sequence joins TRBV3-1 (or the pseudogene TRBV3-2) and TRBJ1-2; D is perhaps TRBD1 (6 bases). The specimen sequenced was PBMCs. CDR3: CASSLWDKLYNYGYTF. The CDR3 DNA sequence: TGTGCCAGCAGCCTTTGGGACAAACTATATAACTATGGCTACACCTTC.